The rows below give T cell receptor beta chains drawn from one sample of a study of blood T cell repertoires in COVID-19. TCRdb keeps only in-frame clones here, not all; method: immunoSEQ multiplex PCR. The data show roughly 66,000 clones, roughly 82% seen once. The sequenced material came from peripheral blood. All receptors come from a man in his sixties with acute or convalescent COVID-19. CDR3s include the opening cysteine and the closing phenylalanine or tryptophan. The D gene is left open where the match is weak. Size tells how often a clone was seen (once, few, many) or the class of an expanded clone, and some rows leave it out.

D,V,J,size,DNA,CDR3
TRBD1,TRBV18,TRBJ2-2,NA,TGTGCCAGCTCGTCCGGGACAGGGGGCGACGGGGAGCTGTTTTTT,CASSSGTGGDGELFF
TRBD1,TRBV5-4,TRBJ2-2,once,TGTGCCAGCAGCTTACAGGGGGCAAACACCGGGGAGCTGTTTTTT,CASSLQGANTGELFF
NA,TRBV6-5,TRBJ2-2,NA,TGTGCCAGCAGTTACTGGCCCGGGGAGCTGTTTTTT,CASSYWPGELFF
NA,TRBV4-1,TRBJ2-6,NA,TGCGCCAGCAAGGGGGGGAGCTCTGGGGCCAACGTCCTGACTTTC,CASKGGSSGANVLTF
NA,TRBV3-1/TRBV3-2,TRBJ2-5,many,TGTGCCAGCAGCCAAGATTCTTTGACCCAGTACTTC,CASSQDSLTQYF
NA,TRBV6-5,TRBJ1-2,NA,TGTGCCAGCTATACTGCGGAGGATTCTAACTATGGCTACACCTTC,CASYTAEDSNYGYTF
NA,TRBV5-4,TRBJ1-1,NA,TGTGCCAGCAGCTTGGGGACAGATTTCACTGAAGCTTTCTTT,CASSLGTDFTEAFF
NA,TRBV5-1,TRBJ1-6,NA,TGCGCCAGCAGCTTGGCTACAGCTGGTGGGAATTCACCCCTCCACTTT,CASSLATAGGNSPLHF
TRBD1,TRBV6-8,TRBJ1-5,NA,TGTGCCAGCAGTTACCGAGGGACAGGGGGAAATAGCAATCAGCCCCAGCATTTT,CASSYRGTGGNSNQPQHF
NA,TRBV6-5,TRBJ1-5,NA,TGTGCCAGCAGCCCACGGGGTAGTGGCAATCAGCCCCAGCATTTT,CASSPRGSGNQPQHF
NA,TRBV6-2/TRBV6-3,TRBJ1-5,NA,TGTGCCAGCAGTAAATCAGGAAGCAATCAGCCCCAGCATTTT,CASSKSGSNQPQHF
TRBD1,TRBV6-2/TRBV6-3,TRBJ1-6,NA,TGTGCCAGCAGTTACGGGACAGGGGACGCCCAGGGTTCACCCCTCCACTTT,CASSYGTGDAQGSPLHF
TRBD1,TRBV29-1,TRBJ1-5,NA,TGCAGCGTCGGACAGGGTTGGGATCAGCCCCAGCATTTT,CSVGQGWDQPQHF
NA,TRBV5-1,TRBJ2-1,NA,TGCGCCAGCAGCTTGGAAGCATACGGGGAGCAGTTCTTC,CASSLEAYGEQFF
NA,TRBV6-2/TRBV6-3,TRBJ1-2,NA,TGTGCCAGCAGTGGACAGATCTATGGCTACACCTTC,CASSGQIYGYTF
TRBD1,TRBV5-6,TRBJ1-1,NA,TGTGCCAGCAGCCGACAGGGAAGATGGGGAATGAACACTGAAGCTTTCTTT,CASSRQGRWGMNTEAFF
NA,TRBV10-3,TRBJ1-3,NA,TGTGCCATCAGTTACCAACGAGACAGCAGTAGCATATATTTT,CAISYQRDSSSIYF
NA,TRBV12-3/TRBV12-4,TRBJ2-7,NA,TGTGCCAGCAGTTTAGGTGGCAGTCAGTACTTC,CASSLGGSQYF
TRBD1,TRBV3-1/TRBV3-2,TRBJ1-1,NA,TGTGCCAGCAGCCGAGTGGGACAGGCAAACACTGAAGCTTTCTTT,CASSRVGQANTEAFF
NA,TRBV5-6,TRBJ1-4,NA,TGTGCCAGCAGCTTGGCTAGGCCAGAAACCGAAAAACTGTTTTTT,CASSLARPETEKLFF
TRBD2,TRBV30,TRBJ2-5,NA,TGTGCCTTTACTAGCGGGGGGGAAGAGACCCAGTACTTC,CAFTSGGEETQYF
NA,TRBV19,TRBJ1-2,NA,TGTGCCAGTAGTCCCAGGGTCAACTATGGCTACACCTTC,CASSPRVNYGYTF
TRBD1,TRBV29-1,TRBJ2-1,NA,TGCAGCGTTCGGGACAGGGGGATTACCTACAATGAGCAGTTCTTC,CSVRDRGITYNEQFF
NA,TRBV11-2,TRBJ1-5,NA,TGTGCCAGCAGCGCCGACAGCCGGAATCAGCCCCAGCATTTT,CASSADSRNQPQHF
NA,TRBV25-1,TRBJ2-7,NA,TGTGCCAGCAGCCCCCATGGGGACAAGAGGACCTACGAGCAGTACTTC,CASSPHGDKRTYEQYF
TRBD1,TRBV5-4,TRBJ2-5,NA,TGTGCCAGCAGTTCGGGCGGACAGGGGCTCGAGACCCAGTACTTC,CASSSGGQGLETQYF
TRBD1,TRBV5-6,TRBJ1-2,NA,TGTGCCAGCAGTCGGGACAGGGGAAACTATGGCTACACCTTC,CASSRDRGNYGYTF
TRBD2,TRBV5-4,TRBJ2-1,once,TGTGCCAGCACAATGGGGACTAGCGGACGCTACAATGAGCAGTTCTTC,CASTMGTSGRYNEQFF
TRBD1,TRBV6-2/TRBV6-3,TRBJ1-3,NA,TGTGCCAGCAGTTACTCAACCCAGGGGGCTGGAAACACCATATATTTT,CASSYSTQGAGNTIYF
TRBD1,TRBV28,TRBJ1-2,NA,TGTGCCAGCAGTCACAGGGGCGGCTACACCTTC,CASSHRGGYTF
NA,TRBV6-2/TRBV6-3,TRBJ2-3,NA,TGTGCCAGCAGTTACCGAGATACGCAGTATTTT,CASSYRDTQYF
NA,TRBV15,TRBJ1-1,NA,TGTGCCACCAGCAGAGATGTTTTGGCGGTGAACACTGAAGCTTTCTTT,CATSRDVLAVNTEAFF
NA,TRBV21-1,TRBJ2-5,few,TGTGCCAGCAGCAAAGTAAGACAGGGTCTTATTAGGTACTTC,CASSKVRQGLIRYF
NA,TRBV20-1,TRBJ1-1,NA,TGCAGTGCTAGTAATCGGGGTACTGAAGCTTTCTTT,CSASNRGTEAFF
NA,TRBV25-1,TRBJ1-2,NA,TGTGCCAGCAGTGTACTATGGACAGACGGCTACACCTTC,CASSVLWTDGYTF
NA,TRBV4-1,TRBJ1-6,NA,TGCGCCAGCAGACGAGGGCCGGGGGAAAATAATTCACCCCTCCACTTT,CASRRGPGENNSPLHF
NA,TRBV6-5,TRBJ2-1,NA,TGTGCCAGCATTGGGAGAGATGAGCAGTTCTTC,CASIGRDEQFF
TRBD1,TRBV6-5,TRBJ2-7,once,TGTGCCAGCAGCCCCGACAGGGGGCTTTCCGAGCAGTACTTC,CASSPDRGLSEQYF
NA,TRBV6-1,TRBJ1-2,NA,TGTGCCAGCAGTGAACAGGTGACAGTACCTCTTGGCTACACCTTC,CASSEQVTVPLGYTF
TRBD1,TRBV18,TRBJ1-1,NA,TGTGCCAGCTCAAGGACAGGGGGGGATGAGAACACTGAAGCTTTCTTT,CASSRTGGDENTEAFF
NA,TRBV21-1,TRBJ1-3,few,TGTGCCAGCAGCTTGGAGGGCTCTGGAAACACCATATATTTT,CASSLEGSGNTIYF
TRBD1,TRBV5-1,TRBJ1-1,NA,TGCGCCAGCAGTGCTGACAGGGCGAACACTGAAGCTTTCTTT,CASSADRANTEAFF
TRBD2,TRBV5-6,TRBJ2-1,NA,TGTGCCAGCACGCCCGCAAGCGGGGGGGCCTACAATGAGCAGTTCTTC,CASTPASGGAYNEQFF
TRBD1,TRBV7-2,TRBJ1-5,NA,TGTGCCAGCAGCTTAGGGACAGGGAATCAGCCCCAGCATTTT,CASSLGTGNQPQHF
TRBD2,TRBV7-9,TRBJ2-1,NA,TGTGCCAGCAGCTTCCTCGGGGGGGCCTACAATGAGCAGTTCTTC,CASSFLGGAYNEQFF